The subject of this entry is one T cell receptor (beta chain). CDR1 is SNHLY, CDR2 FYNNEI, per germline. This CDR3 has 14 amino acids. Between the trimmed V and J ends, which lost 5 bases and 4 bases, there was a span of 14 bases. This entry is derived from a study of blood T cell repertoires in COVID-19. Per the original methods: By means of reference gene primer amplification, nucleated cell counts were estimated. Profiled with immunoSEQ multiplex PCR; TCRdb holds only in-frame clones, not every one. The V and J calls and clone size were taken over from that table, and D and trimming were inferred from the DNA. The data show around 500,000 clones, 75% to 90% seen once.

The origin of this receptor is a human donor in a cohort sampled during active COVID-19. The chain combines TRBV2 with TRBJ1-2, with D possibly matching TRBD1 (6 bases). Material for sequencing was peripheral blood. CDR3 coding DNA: TGTGCCAGCAGTCCTACAGGGACTAGCTATGGCTACACCTTC. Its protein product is CASSPTGTSYGYTF.